The 10 T cell receptor beta chains presented below share a single source sample, sequenced in a study of T cells in women clearing cervical HPV infection. This table comes from immunoSEQ multiplex PCR, and its TCRdb copy is limited to in-frame clones, with some not included. This listing includes under 45,000 clones. Input material: blood buffy coat. All receptors derive from a woman between 18 and 70 years old with a cervical HPV16 infection that either progressed to CIN3+ or cleared (not recorded which).

Concerning this clone: The read ends 3 residues shy of where the CDR3 ends; the end is completed using the germline J gene. The chain combines TRBV19 with TRBJ2-5; 9 nucleotides match TRBD2. From germline, CDR1 is LNHDA and CDR2 SQIVND (reference sequence). V lost 4 bases, J lost 2 bases, and 11 bases stayed unmatched. The CDR3 runs to 17 residues. The CDR3 protein is CASSNPTAGGGQETQYF. CDR3 DNA, as far as it was read: TGTGCCAGTAGTAATCCTACAGCGGGAGGAGGGCAAGAGACC.

With respect to this clone: The read terminates 3 residues before the CDR3 end, so the remaining end is supplied by the germline J gene. The genes are TRBV10-1 and TRBJ2-3, with TRBD2 matching over 7 bases. Trimming cost V 3 bases and J 1 base; bases outside gene matches: 1. The CDR3 runs to 14 residues. Germline V gives CDR1 WNHNN, CDR2 SYGVQD (reference sequence). The chain's CDR3 is CASSDAGGTDTQYF. The CDR3 DNA, read in part, is TGCGCCAGCAGTGACGCGGGAGGCACAGATACG.

Regarding this clone: The CDR3 end falls 3 residues outside the read, so it is completed with the germline J gene. V gene TRBV2 combines with J gene TRBJ2-4, with a weak D call TRBD2 (7 bases). The CDR3 contains 14 residues. Germline assignment: CDR1 SNHLY and CDR2 FYNNEI. V lost 10 bases, J lost 6 bases, and 19 bases lay in between. The CDR3 loop is CATAKGGDINIQYF. Partial CDR3 DNA: TGTGCCACGGCCAAGGGGGGGGATATAAACATT.

Concerning this clone itself: The CDR3 is cut off 3 residues early in the read; its end comes from the germline J gene. This chain connects TRBV19 to TRBJ1-1; 9 nucleotides line up with TRBD1. The CDR3 covers 13 residues. CDR1 is LNHDA and CDR2 is SQIVND in the germline V gene (reference sequence). J gave up 3 bases and V 6 bases, and 2 bases lay outside the gene matches. CDR3 DNA, as far as it was read: TGTGCCAGTAGGACAGGGGGGTACACTGAA. This sequence encodes CASRTGGYTE. The CDR3 reads in full as CASRTGGYTEAFF. The full variable domain, rest sourced from reference TRBV19 and TRBJ1-1, is DGGITQSPKYLFRKEGQNVTLSCEQNLNHDAMYWYRQDPGQGLRLIYYSQIVNDFQKGDIAEGYSVSREKKESFPLTVTSAQKNPTAFYLCASRTGGYTEAFFGQGTRLTVV.

A remark on this clone: The CDR3 goes on 3 residues after the read ends, and that part is filled in from the germline J gene. This chain connects TRBV19 to TRBJ1-6; possibly TRBD1 for D (6 bases). V was clipped by 4 bases and J by 5 bases, with 12 bases between them. The CDR3 consists of 15 residues. Per the germline V gene, CDR1 is LNHDA and CDR2 is SQIVND (reference sequence). The CDR3 loop is CASSTGAAHNSPLHF. CDR3 DNA (partial): TGTGCCAGTAGTACAGGGGCCGCACATAATTCACCC. The full variable domain, rest sourced from reference TRBV19 and TRBJ1-6, is DGGITQSPKYLFRKEGQNVTLSCEQNLNHDAMYWYRQDPGQGLRLIYYSQIVNDFQKGDIAEGYSVSREKKESFPLTVTSAQKNPTAFYLCASSTGAAHNSPLHFGNGTRLTVT.

Of note for this clone: The CDR3 end falls 3 residues outside the read, so it is completed with the germline J gene. This chain uses TRBV20-1 with TRBJ2-1, with TRBD2 as a possible D gene (5 bases). This CDR3 region has 12 residues. V was trimmed by 8 bases and J by 6 bases, leaving 14 bases between them. Germline loops: CDR1 DFQATT, CDR2 SNEGSKA (reference sequence). The sequenced part of the CDR3 DNA is TGCAGTATCTCGGGGTTTTCCAATGAG. This sequence encodes CSISGFSNE. In full, the CDR3 reads CSISGFSNEQFF.

A note on this clone: An end of the junction differs from the germline gene, which may be a read error. The CDR3 goes on 3 residues after the read ends, and that part is filled in from the germline J gene. The chain couples TRBV19 to TRBJ2-3; D gene uncertain. The germline V gene encodes CDR1 LNHDA and CDR2 SQIVND (reference sequence). The CDR3 extends over 13 amino acids. CDR3 protein: CASRNSFPETQYF. The sequenced CDR3 bases are TGTGCCAGTAGGAATAGCTTCCCAGAGACG.

Note on this clone: The read gets to within 3 residues of the CDR3 end, and the germline J gene fills in the rest. The V call is TRBV5-1, the J call TRBJ2-1, with TRBD2 matching over 9 bases. From germline, CDR1 is SGHRS and CDR2 YFSETQ. The CDR3 has 18 amino acids. J lost 1 base, V lost 3 bases, and 11 bases had no gene match. CDR3 sequence: CASSSELQAGGSYNEQFF. CDR3 DNA, as far as it was read: TGCGCCAGCAGCTCTGAACTTCAAGCGGGAGGTTCCTACAATGAG. The whole variable domain, filled in from reference TRBV5-1 and TRBJ2-1, reads KAGVTQTPRYLIKTRGQQVTLSCSPISGHRSVSWYQQTPGQGLQFLFEYFSETQRNKGNFPGRFSGRQFSNSRSEMNVSTLELGDSALYLCASSSELQAGGSYNEQFFGPGTRLTVL.

Points on this clone: The observed sequence ends 3 residues before the CDR3 terminus, with the missing tail filled in from the germline J gene. The rearrangement uses TRBV7-2 and TRBJ2-5; no definite D call. The CDR3 contains 11 residues. Per the germline V gene, CDR1 is SGHTA and CDR2 is FQGNSA. V was trimmed by 4 bases and J by 5 bases, leaving 5 bases between them. Partial CDR3 DNA: TGTGCCAGCAGCTCCGCGGAGACC. This translates into CASSSAET. The full CDR3 is CASSSAETQYF.

A word on this clone: The read is 3 residues too short to cover the CDR3 end, so that end is filled in from the germline J gene. The chain couples TRBV6-2 or TRBV6-3 to TRBJ1-6; no clear D. This CDR3 region has 12 residues. Per germline, CDR1 MNHEY and CDR2 SVGEGT. Between the trimmed V and J ends, which lost 7 bases and 10 bases, there was a span of 11 bases. This chain's CDR3 is CASMVSRSPLHF. The DNA read from the CDR3 is TGTGCCAGCATGGTATCGCGATCACCC.